The clone carrying this T cell receptor beta chain was picked up a small number of times. These data are taken from a study of blood T cell repertoires in COVID-19. About the study: T cells, B-cell-depleted T cells, or PBMCs supplied cDNA or gDNA.

The CDR3 loop spans 13 amino acids. Per the germline V gene, CDR1 is SGHTA and CDR2 is FQGNSA. Trimming left V 2 bases short and J 8 bases short, with 12 bases between. In the authors' workflow: Quantification of nucleated cells was approximated via reference gene primer amplification. Assay: immunoSEQ multiplex PCR; the TCRdb copy retains only in-frame clones and omits some. Clone size and the V and J calls come from that table; the DNA yielded D and trimming. This table has 140,000 to 150,000 clones, about 80% appearing once. Sequencing was carried out using peripheral blood. The V and J genes are TRBV7-2 and TRBJ1-2; D not certain. The receptor was isolated from a man between 70 and 80 years old who had recovered from COVID-19. The CDR3 bases are TGTGCCAGCAGCTTAATAATAGGAGGGGGCTACACCTTC. Translating gives CASSLIIGGGYTF.